The rows below give T cell receptor beta chains drawn from one sample of a study of chemoradiotherapy in HPV16-positive cancers. Here immunoSEQ multiplex PCR was the method, and the copy in TCRdb shows in-frame clones only, minus some. The repertoire holds about 13,000 clones, with roughly 88% as singletons. Sequences were derived from blood, sampled from a patient who underwent chemoradiotherapy. These receptors came from a human donor with HPV-associated anogenital cancer. Each CDR3 is given with its conserved first and last residue.

>TRBV30|TRBJ1-1
CAWNRRSPEAFF
>TRBV5-5|TRBJ1-4
CASSWGGAMEKLFF
>TRBV7-8|TRBJ1-6
CASSLGFRDRGDSPLHF
>TRBV10-3|TRBJ1-1
CAIRSPGQGAGNTEAFF
>TRBV30|TRBJ1-6
CAADRGRNSPLHF
>TRBV10-2|TRBJ1-1
CASGPTGGWGTEAFF
>TRBV18|TRBJ2-1
CASSPHPFRGGDNEQFF
>TRBV5-1|TRBJ1-2
CASSLASDSYGYTF
>TRBV4-1|TRBJ1-4
CASSRVTGLVSEKLFF
>TRBV29-1|TRBJ1-2
CSVGSQGAGGYTF
>TRBV11-2|TRBJ2-3
CASSDRDRAGTDTQYF
>TRBV5-1|TRBJ2-3
CASSWGTTLAGGTDTQYF
>TRBV7-3|TRBJ2-3
CASSSLDGRTDTQYF
>TRBV5-1|TRBJ1-5
CASSLDPRDSNQPQHF
>TRBV5-1|TRBJ2-1
CASSIGTSGGEQFF
>TRBV7-9|TRBJ2-7
CASRGTGNSYEQYF
>TRBV2|TRBJ2-1
CASQAILSYNEQFF
>TRBV5-5|TRBJ2-3
CASSLEGLADTQYF
>TRBV5-6|TRBJ2-5
CASSFFRGRETQYF
>TRBV6-5|TRBJ1-2
CASSPQGVDGYTF
>TRBV27|TRBJ1-1
CASSFQGAGEVNTEAFF
>TRBV5-8|TRBJ1-6
CASARNFNSPLHF
>TRBV5-4|TRBJ1-6
CASSLQGNSPLHF
>TRBV7-3|TRBJ2-5
CASSLGNYQETQYF
>TRBV5-1|TRBJ1-1
CASSLNPGYTEAFF
>TRBV7-9|TRBJ1-1
CASRQTGNTEAFF
>TRBV11-2|TRBJ1-1
CASSFTLDRLNTEAFF
>TRBV11-2|TRBJ2-3
CASSLISQPSTDTQYF
>TRBV6-9|TRBJ2-7
CASSWDTEQYF
>TRBV11-2|TRBJ1-2
CASSSTGVLNYGYTF
>TRBV30|TRBJ1-1
CAWSFRGRNTEAFF
>TRBV18|TRBJ2-3
CASSQVGATDTQYF
>TRBV2|TRBJ1-6
CASSNMDRALNSPLHF
>TRBV30|TRBJ2-7
CAWSVRQTPSYEQYF
>TRBV19|TRBJ1-2
CASSIGTGGFDRYTF
>TRBV6-5|TRBJ1-4
CASSSSRGNNEKLFF
>TRBV7-9|TRBJ2-1
CASSSGTGTDNEQFF
>TRBV7-9|TRBJ1-1
CASSLVWAPTTNTEAFF
>TRBV6-1|TRBJ2-7
CASSELGQGTREQYF
>TRBV5-1|TRBJ1-2
CASSLNTGQGSFGYTF
>TRBV28|TRBJ1-1
CASRPQGRPNTEAFF
>TRBV5-5|TRBJ1-2
CASSLEGGSHYGYTF
>TRBV4-1|TRBJ1-1
CASSQELTLTEAFF
>TRBV2|TRBJ1-5
CASTLDWGGSQPQHF
>TRBV6-1|TRBJ1-2
CASSAAYQGAYGYTF
>TRBV5-1|TRBJ2-5
CASTVGTRQETQYF
>TRBV2|TRBJ2-2
CASSEGGKTGELFF
>TRBV7-2|TRBJ2-1
CASSLALDRYNEQFF
>TRBV29-1|TRBJ2-3
CSVNAGGADTQYF
>TRBV5-5|TRBJ2-3
CASSWRLAGGPDTQYF
>TRBV19|TRBJ1-1
CATGGLLNTEAFF
>TRBV19|TRBJ1-1
CASSIRINTEAFF
>TRBV2|TRBJ1-1
CASSDGGMNTEAFF
>TRBV7-2|TRBJ1-1
CASSFSGGITEAFF
>TRBV5-1|TRBJ2-5
CASSLAGTSGGQETQYF
>TRBV18|TRBJ1-2
CASSPPAGGTGYTF
>TRBV27|TRBJ2-1
CASSWGSHAEQFF
>TRBV5-6|TRBJ1-1
CASSLGTGRENTEAFF
>TRBV11-2|TRBJ1-6
CASSLIRAGSPLHF